The TCR beta chain under discussion was sequenced for a study of T cells in Graves' hyperthyroidism and ophthalmopathy. What was amplified from RNA transcripts were TCR beta CDR3 regions. A set of HTBI primers served as the primers for a first-round RT-PCR of the TCR CDR3. TCRdb ran MiXCR on the multiplex PCR reads and lists one entry per CDR3 protein. The table includes under 350,000 distinct CDR3 sequences, about 18% detected once. It was uncontrolled infection, other autoimmune disease, pregnancy or lactation that excluded patients. The receptor's source is a woman between 45 and 65 years old with Graves' hyperthyroidism. The sequenced sample was blood.

The CDR3 region is CASRGTGPEELFF. The CDR3 bases are TGTGCCAGCAGGGGGACAGGCCCCGAGGAGCTGTTTTTT. J is TRBJ2-2 and V is TRBV6-2 or TRBV6-3; the match to TRBD1 covers 8 bases. Per the germline V gene, CDR1 is MNHEY and CDR2 is SVGEGT. The CDR3 is made up of 13 amino acids. The junction had 7 bases not matched to a gene; V was cut back by 6 bases and J by 10 bases.